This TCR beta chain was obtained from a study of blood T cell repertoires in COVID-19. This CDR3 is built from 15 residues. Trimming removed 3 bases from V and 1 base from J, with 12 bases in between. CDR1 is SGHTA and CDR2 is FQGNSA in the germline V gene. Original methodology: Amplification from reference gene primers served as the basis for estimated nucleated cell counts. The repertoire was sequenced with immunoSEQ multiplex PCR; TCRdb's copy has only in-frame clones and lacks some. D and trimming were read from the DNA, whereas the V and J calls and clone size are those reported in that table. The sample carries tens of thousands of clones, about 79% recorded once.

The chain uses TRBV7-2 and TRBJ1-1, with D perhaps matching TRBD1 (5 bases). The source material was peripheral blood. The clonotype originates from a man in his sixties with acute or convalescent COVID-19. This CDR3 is CASSFQGPSNTEAFF. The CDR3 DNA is TGTGCCAGCAGCTTTCAGGGTCCTTCGAACACTGAAGCTTTCTTT. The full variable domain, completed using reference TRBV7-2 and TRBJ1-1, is GAGVSQSPSNKVTEKGKDVELRCDPISGHTALYWYRQSLGQGLEFLIYFQGNSAPDKSGLPSDRFSAERTGGSVSTLTIQRTQQEDSAVYLCASSFQGPSNTEAFFGQGTRLTVV.